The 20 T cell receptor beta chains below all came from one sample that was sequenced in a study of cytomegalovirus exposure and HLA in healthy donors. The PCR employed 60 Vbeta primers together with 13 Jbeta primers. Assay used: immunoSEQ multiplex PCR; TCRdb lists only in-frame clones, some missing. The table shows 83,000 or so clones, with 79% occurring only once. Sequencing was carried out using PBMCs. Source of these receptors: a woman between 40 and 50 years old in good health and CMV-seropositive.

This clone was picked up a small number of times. CDR3 loop: CASSRVGSLGTEAFF. The CDR3 nucleotides are TGCGCCAGCAGCCGGGTCGGCTCCCTGGGCACTGAAGCTTTCTTT. V usage is TRBV5-1 and J usage is TRBJ1-1; no reliable D call. Trimming removed 4 bases at V and 4 bases at J, with 17 bases between. Germline CDR1 is SGHRS and CDR2 is YFSETQ. This CDR3 has 15 amino acids.

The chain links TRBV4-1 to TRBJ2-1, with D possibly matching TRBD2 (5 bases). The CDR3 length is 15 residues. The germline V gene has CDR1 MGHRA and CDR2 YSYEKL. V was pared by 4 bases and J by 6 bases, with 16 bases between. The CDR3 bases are TGCGCCAGCAGCCCCGAGGACTCTTTACTCAATGAGCAGTTCTTC. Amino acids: CASSPEDSLLNEQFF.

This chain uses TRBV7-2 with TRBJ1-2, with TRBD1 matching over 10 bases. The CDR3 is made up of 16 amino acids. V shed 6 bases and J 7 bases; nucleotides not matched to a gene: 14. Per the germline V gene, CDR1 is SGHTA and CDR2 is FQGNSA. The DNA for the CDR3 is TGTGCCAGCAGTCGGGCGGGACCGGGACAGGGGTCTGGCTACACCTTC. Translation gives CASSRAGPGQGSGYTF.

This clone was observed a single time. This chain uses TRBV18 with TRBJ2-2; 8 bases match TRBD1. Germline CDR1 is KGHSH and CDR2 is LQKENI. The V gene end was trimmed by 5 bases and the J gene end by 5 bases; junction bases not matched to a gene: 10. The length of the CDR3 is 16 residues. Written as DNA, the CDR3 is TGTGCCAGCTCAGAGGACAGGGATATTACAACCGGGGAGCTGTTTTTT. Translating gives CASSEDRDITTGELFF. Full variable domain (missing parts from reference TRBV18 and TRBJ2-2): NAGVMQNPRHLVRRRGQEARLRCSPMKGHSHVYWYRQLPEEGLKFMVYLQKENIIDESGMPKERFSAEFPKEGPSILRIQQVVRGDSAAYFCASSEDRDITTGELFFGEGSRLTVL.

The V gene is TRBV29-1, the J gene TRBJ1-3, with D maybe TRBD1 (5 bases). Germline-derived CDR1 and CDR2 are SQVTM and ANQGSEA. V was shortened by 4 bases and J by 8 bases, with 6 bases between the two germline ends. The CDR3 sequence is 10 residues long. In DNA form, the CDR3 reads TGCAGCGTTGGGGGGGACACCATATATTTT. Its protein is CSVGGDTIYF.

CDR3 residues: CASSVVGSGDEQFF. In nucleotides, the CDR3 is TGTGCCAGCAGCGTAGTTGGTAGCGGCGATGAGCAGTTCTTC. The V call is TRBV9, the J call TRBJ2-1; possible D gene TRBD2, 6 bases. Per germline, CDR1 SGDLS and CDR2 YYNGEE. This CDR3 spans 14 amino acids. Trimming took off 0 bases at V and 8 bases at J, with 12 bases between the two ends.

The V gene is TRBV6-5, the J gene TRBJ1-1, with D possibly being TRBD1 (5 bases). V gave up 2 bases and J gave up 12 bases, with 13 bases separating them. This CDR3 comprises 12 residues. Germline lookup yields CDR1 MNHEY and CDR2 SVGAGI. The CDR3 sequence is CASSYGPMGPFF. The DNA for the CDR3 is TGTGCCAGCAGTTACGGCCCGATGGGGCCTTTCTTT.

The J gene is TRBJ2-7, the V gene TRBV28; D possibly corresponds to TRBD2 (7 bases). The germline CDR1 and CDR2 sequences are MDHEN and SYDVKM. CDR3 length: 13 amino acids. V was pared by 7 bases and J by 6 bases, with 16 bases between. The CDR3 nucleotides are TGTGCCAGCATGGGGGGGCCCTCTCGCGAGCAGTACTTC. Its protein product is CASMGGPSREQYF.

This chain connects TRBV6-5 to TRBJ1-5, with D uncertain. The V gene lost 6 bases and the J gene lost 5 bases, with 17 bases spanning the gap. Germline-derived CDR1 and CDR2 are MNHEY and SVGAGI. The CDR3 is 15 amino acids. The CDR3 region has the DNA TGTGCCAGCAGCCCCCGTGACAATGGCGATCAGCCCCAGCATTTT. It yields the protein CASSPRDNGDQPQHF.

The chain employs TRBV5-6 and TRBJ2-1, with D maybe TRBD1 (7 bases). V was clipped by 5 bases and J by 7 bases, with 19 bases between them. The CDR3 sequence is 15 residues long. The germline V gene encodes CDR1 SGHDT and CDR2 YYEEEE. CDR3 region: CASRMVGQGGNEQFF. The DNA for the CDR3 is TGTGCCAGCAGAATGGTAGGGCAGGGGGGAAATGAGCAGTTCTTC.

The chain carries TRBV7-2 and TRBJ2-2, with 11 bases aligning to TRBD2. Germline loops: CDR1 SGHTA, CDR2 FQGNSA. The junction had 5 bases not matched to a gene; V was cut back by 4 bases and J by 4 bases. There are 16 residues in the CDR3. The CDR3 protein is CASSSVSGRGTGELFF. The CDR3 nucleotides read TGTGCCAGCAGCTCCGTTAGCGGGAGGGGCACCGGGGAGCTGTTTTTT.

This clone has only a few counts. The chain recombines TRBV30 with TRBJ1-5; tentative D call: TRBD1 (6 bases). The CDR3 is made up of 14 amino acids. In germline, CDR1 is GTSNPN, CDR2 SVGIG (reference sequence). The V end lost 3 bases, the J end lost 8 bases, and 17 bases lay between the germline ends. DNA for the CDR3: TGTGCCTGGAGCGTCTCCCCAGCAGGGGAGCCCCAGCATTTT. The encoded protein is CAWSVSPAGEPQHF.

CDR3 nucleotides: TGTGCCAGCAGGACATACCCGAGCAATCAGCCCCAGCATTTT. Amino acids: CASRTYPSNQPQHF. This chain uses TRBV28 with TRBJ1-5; D unclear. This CDR3 contains 14 residues. Germline V CDR1 and CDR2: MDHEN, SYDVKM. The V gene lost 6 bases and the J gene lost 1 base, with 10 bases spanning the gap.

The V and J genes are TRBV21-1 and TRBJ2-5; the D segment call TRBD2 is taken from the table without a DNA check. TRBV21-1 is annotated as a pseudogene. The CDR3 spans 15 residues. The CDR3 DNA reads TGTGCCAGCAGCAAAGAGTTGGGTAGCGGGGAGACCCAGTACTTC. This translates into CASSKELGSGETQYF.

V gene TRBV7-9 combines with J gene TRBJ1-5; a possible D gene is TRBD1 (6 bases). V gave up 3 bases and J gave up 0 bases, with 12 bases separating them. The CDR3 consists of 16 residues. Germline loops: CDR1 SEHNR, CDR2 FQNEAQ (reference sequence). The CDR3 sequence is CASSFGTPGSNQPQHF. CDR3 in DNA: TGTGCCAGCAGCTTTGGGACACCCGGTAGCAATCAGCCCCAGCATTTT.

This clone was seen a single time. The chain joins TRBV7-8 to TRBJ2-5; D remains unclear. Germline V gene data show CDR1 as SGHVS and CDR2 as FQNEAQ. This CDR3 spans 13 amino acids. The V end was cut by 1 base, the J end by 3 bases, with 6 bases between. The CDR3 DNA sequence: TGTGCCAGCAGCTTAGGGCAGAAAGAGACCCAGTACTTC. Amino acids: CASSLGQKETQYF. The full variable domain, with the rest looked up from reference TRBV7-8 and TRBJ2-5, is GAGVSQSPRYKVAKRGQDVALRCDPISGHVSLFWYQQALGQGPEFLTYFQNEAQLDKSGLPSDRFFAERPEGSVSTLKIQRTQQEDSAVYLCASSLGQKETQYFGPGTRLLVL.

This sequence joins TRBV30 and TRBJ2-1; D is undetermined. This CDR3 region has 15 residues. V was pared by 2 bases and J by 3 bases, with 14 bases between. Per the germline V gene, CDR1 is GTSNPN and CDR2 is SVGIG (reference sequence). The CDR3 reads CAWSFANPHYNEQFF. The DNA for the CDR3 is TGTGCCTGGAGTTTTGCTAATCCTCACTACAATGAGCAGTTCTTC.

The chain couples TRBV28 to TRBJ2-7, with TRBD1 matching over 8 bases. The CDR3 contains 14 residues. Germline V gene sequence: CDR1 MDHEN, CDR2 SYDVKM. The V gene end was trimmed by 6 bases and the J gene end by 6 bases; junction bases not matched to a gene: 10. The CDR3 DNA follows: TGTGCCAGCAGGTCCGGGACAGGTTGGTTCGAGCAGTACTTC. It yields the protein CASRSGTGWFEQYF. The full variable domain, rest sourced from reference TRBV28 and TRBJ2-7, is DVKVTQSSRYLVKRTGEKVFLECVQDMDHENMFWYRQDPGLGLRLIYFSYDVKMKEKGDIPEGYSVSREKKERFSLILESASTNQTSMYLCASRSGTGWFEQYFGPGTRLTVT.

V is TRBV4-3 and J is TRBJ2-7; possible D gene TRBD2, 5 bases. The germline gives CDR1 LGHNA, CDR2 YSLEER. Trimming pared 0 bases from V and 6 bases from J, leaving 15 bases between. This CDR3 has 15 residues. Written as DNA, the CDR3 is TGCGCCAGCAGCCAAGATAGCCTAGCTTCGGGCGAGCAGTACTTC. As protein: CASSQDSLASGEQYF.

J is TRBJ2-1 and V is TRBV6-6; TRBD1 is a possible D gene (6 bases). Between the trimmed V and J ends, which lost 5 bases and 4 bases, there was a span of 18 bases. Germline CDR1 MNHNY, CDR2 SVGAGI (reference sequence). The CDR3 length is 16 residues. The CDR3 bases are TGTGCCAGCAGTCCAATCCAGGGGAGTGGGTACAATGAGCAGTTCTTC. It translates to CASSPIQGSGYNEQFF.